Sequencing of this T cell receptor beta chain was carried out in a study of PD-L1 blockade in urothelial cancer. The overall study: About 85% of the roughly 29 patients were men whose urothelial cancer was bladder-origin. Analysis of blood occurred 3 weeks (second dose) and 6 weeks after treatment start. Findings of the study overall: At 3 weeks on treatment, tumor-associated clones expanded more with durable benefit.

Time point of the sample: peripheral blood 6 weeks after treatment start. A note on this clone: Its antigen is undetermined.

The germline V gene encodes CDR1 SGHNT and CDR2 YYREEE (reference sequence). V was pared by 6 bases and J by 3 bases, with 9 bases of the junction left unmatched. This CDR3 has 14 residues. Only in-frame clones appear in the TCRdb table, and some are missing; sequencing was by immunoSEQ multiplex PCR. The sample includes 40,000 to 50,000 clones, around 88% of them seen just once. The genes are TRBV5-4 and TRBJ2-7; 7 nucleotides align to TRBD1. The sequencing used PBMCs, collected around atezolizumab (anti-PD-L1) treatment. The receptor's source is a man aged 60 to 69 with urothelial cancer. This chain's CDR3 is CASTKNRGGYEQYF. DNA of the CDR3: TGTGCCAGCACAAAAAACAGGGGTGGCTACGAGCAGTACTTC.